This entry features one TCR beta chain sequence. Its antigen is unknown. No much larger clone is present one base from it, and per-base qualities are unavailable. Healthy HIV-negative adults with no recently reported acute infections or vaccinations were included as donors. Every donor was a Caucasian adult living in Nashville, Tennessee, USA. CD4+ T cells were enriched by magnetic negative selection; naive cells were then positively selected on CD45RA, and the negative fraction formed the memory subset. Blood was collected by leukapheresis, and PBMCs were isolated by Ficoll-Histopaque density gradient centrifugation and then cryopreserved in liquid nitrogen vapor phase. Analytical flow cytometry was used to check the purity and quantity of each magnetically sorted T cell population. From each sorted fraction, genomic DNA was isolated and quantified by UV absorbance on a Nanodrop 2000c. The sample belongs to a study of shared clonotypes between healthy human individuals (dated by TCRdb to about 2020). Turning to the overall study: Two women and a few men aged 18 to 49 years were included in the cohort. Per donor, leukapheresis produced somewhere between about 0.94 and 9 billion PBMCs. Different laboratories and diverse techniques were used to prepare libraries and sequence TCR repertoires, to increase sequencing depth and limit assay-specific biases. The study deeply sequenced blood TCR repertoires of five healthy adults to estimate repertoire size and the extent of clonotype sharing between individuals. For each donor, CD4 naive and CD4 memory were each given three plates, CD8 naive was given two plates, and CD8 memory was given one plate.

TCR CDR3 regions were amplified from genomic DNA by multiplex PCR using the deep immunoSEQ assay. Extracted genomic DNA from each cell subset was spread evenly across all wells of several immunoSEQ 96-well plates, with each plate serving as a replicate. Each replicate PCR for sorted subsets received about 180 ng genomic DNA, equal to tens of thousands of T cell genomes. Purified libraries were measured with a Qubit 3.0 fluorometer, size-checked on a Bioanalyzer 2100, and measured again with the KAPA Library Quantification kit. A separate single-read 150-cycle Illumina NextSeq 550 flow cell was used to sequence each immunoSEQ 96-well plate. The source study handled its data this way. Because only junctional sequences without quality scores were contained in the immunoSEQ output, filtering matching that applied to full-length reads could not be performed. Sequences were annotated with PyIR, a Python wrapper for IgBLAST v1.9, and V/J genes and CDR3 were assigned using IMGT germline references. Reads with weak V/J assignments (E-value above 1e-6), missing CDR3, stop codons, out-of-frame junctions, or ambiguous translated residues were removed. V3J clonotypes were defined by identical inferred V gene, J gene, and CDR3 amino acid sequence. Percentage overlap between repertoires was calculated by dividing the number of shared unique clonotypes by the size of the smaller repertoire. Richness of each repertoire was evaluated using RTK rarefaction, the Chao1 estimator, and Recon v2.1 estimates of unobserved clonotypes. Generation probabilities for all TCRbeta clonotypes obtained by the gDNA method from four donors were computed using OLGA. The immuneACCESS repertoire file appears here via TCRdb, limited to in-frame rearrangements. These files lack a portion of the clones; in checked studies, under half of the deficit traces to unresolved V genes, and the cause of the others is not known. That table furnishes V, J and clone size, whereas the DNA furnished D and trimming. This sample has some 2,000,000 clones in its table, and over 85% of those were observed once. Approximately 0.13% of the sample lies in the top ten.

Study-level results and caveats: Pairwise subsampling indicated that sequencing depth was expected to affect the degree of clonotype sharing among donors. Sampling was limited to blood, and TCR repertoires in tissue likely differ from TCR repertoires in blood. Because the study included a small number of donors, the genetic and exposure-history diversity represented was limited. Even with the large sequencing depth, rarefaction of the sorted-subset datasets indicated that sequencing was incomplete. Estimated clonotype richness was generally larger for naive than for memory subsets. Sharing across a handful of donors was observed for about 5% of naive CD4, around 3.5% of naive CD8, over 2% of memory CD4, and roughly 0.4% of memory CD8 clonotypes. Clonotypes shared by all four sorted-subset donors showed higher generation probabilities than non-shared clonotypes.

The CDR3 has 14 amino acids, counting the end cysteine and phenylalanine. Left in the record is the CDR3 DNA by itself, 42 bases read in frame from the first base. V is trimmed back by 4 bases and J by 4 bases, and the junction contains 3 bases that no gene match accounts for. CDR1 and CDR2 (SEHNR, FQNEAQ) derive from the germline V gene (reference sequence). This sequence originates from a man between 18 and 29 years old in good health. The V gene is TRBV7-9 and the J gene is TRBJ2-3; a stretch of 9 junction bases matches TRBD1. Specimen: naive CD4+ T cells sorted from blood. The cell subset or site label here, explained by the study, means: CD45RA+ positively selected. The DNA is as follows: TGTGCCAGCAGCTCTGACAGGGGGTCAGATACGCAGTATTTT. The translation is CASSSDRGSDTQYF.